What follows are 18 T cell receptor beta chains derived from one specimen sequenced in a study of T cells in women clearing cervical HPV infection. Assay used: immunoSEQ multiplex PCR; TCRdb lists only in-frame clones, some missing. Recorded here are 25,000 or so clones; the top ten clones represent approximately 12%. The material sequenced was blood buffy coat. All receptors derive from a woman aged 18 to 75 with a cervical HPV16 infection that either progressed to CIN3+ or cleared (not recorded which).

Details on this clone: Coverage ceases 3 residues before the CDR3 finishes, and the germline J gene fills in the end. The chain carries TRBV19 and TRBJ1-2, with D unresolved. The CDR3 spans 15 residues. The V gene's germline CDR1 is LNHDA and CDR2 SQIVND (reference sequence). Trimming left V 5 bases short and J 1 base short, with 14 bases between. The CDR3 loop is CASSLLYSLNYGYTF. The covered CDR3 bases are TGTGCCAGTAGTCTTCTCTATTCTCTTAACTATGGC.

Comment on this clone: The read halts 3 residues ahead of the CDR3 end, with the missing end drawn from the germline J gene. The chain has TRBV6-4 and TRBJ1-5; D is perhaps TRBD1 (5 bases). The CDR3 runs to 14 residues. CDR1 and CDR2 (germline): MRHNA, SNTAGT. Trimming stripped 6 bases from V and 5 bases from J, with 14 bases between. The sequenced part of the CDR3 DNA is TGTGCCAGCAGCTCAGGGAGAACCTATCAGCCC. Protein: CASSSGRTYQP. The full-length CDR3 reads as CASSSGRTYQPQHF.

The sequenced CDR3 bases are TGTGCCAGCAGCTCCTCGGTGGGCCGGGAG. Translating it yields CASSSSVGRE. The CDR3 in full is CASSSSVGRELFF. V and J are TRBV7-9 and TRBJ2-2; unclear D gene. The read terminates 3 residues before the CDR3 end, so the remaining end is supplied by the germline J gene. Trimming cost V 4 bases and J 9 bases, with 12 bases left between them. This CDR3 has 13 residues. Germline CDR1 SEHNR, CDR2 FQNEAQ (reference sequence).

Note on this clone: The read ends 3 residues early relative to the CDR3; the germline J gene fills the gap. The chain recombines TRBV18 with TRBJ2-5; D remains unclear. Looked up from germline, CDR1 is KGHSH and CDR2 is LQKENI. V lost 3 bases and J lost 0, with 5 bases in between. The CDR3 spans 13 residues. CDR3 DNA (partial): TGTGCCAGCTCACCGCGAAACCAAGAGACC. Translation gives CASSPRNQET. The whole CDR3 is CASSPRNQETQYF.

In the case of this clone: The read terminates 3 residues before the CDR3 end, so the remaining end is supplied by the germline J gene. J is TRBJ2-7 and V is TRBV4-1, with D possibly being TRBD2 (5 bases). The V gene lost 0 bases and the J gene lost 4 bases, with 16 bases spanning the gap. CDR1 is MGHRA and CDR2 is YSYEKL in the germline V gene. The CDR3 spans 16 residues. Here the CDR3 reads CASSQEIGPPGYEQYF. CDR3 DNA, as far as it was read: TGCGCCAGCAGCCAAGAGATCGGGCCTCCGGGGTACGAG.

The CDR3 sequence: CASSFRQSTDTQYF. The CDR3 bases that were read are TGTGCCAGCAGCTTTAGACAGAGCACAGATACG. The rearrangement uses TRBV7-3 and TRBJ2-3; D is possibly TRBD1 (5 bases). The read ends 3 residues shy of where the CDR3 ends; the end is completed using the germline J gene. Looked up from germline, CDR1 is SGHTA and CDR2 is FQGTGA. The CDR3 runs 14 residues. The V end was cut by 3 bases, the J end by 0 bases, with 7 bases between.

In regard to this clone: The read is 3 residues too short to cover the CDR3 end, so that end is filled in from the germline J gene. The gene calls are TRBV5-1 and TRBJ2-3; D may be TRBD1 (6 bases). V gave up 3 bases and J gave up 2 bases, with 16 bases separating them. CDR1 and CDR2 from the germline V gene are SGHRS and YFSETQ. The CDR3 sequence is 16 residues long. The chain's CDR3 is CASSSFTGNPTDTQYF. The part of the CDR3 DNA that was read is TGCGCCAGCAGCTCCTTCACAGGGAACCCCACAGATACG.

For this clone: Coverage ceases 3 residues before the CDR3 finishes, and the germline J gene fills in the end. The J gene is TRBJ2-3, the V gene TRBV5-1; D may be TRBD1 or TRBD2 (7 bases each). Germline loops: CDR1 SGHRS, CDR2 YFSETQ. The CDR3 has 16 amino acids. The covered CDR3 bases are TGCGCCAGCAGCACTCAGGGAGGGACAGTCCAAGAGACG. Protein: CASSTQGGTVQET. The whole CDR3 protein is CASSTQGGTVQETQYF.

With respect to this clone: The read stops 3 residues short of the end of the CDR3; the missing end is completed from the germline J gene. The chain carries TRBV7-2 and TRBJ1-2; D is possibly TRBD1 (5 bases). Trimming left V 5 bases short and J 4 bases short, with 14 bases between. There are 14 residues in the CDR3. The germline V gene encodes CDR1 SGHTA and CDR2 FQGNSA. The CDR3 bases that were read are TGTGCCAGCAGCACAACAAGGGGCGGCTATGGC. It encodes CASSTTRGGYG. The whole CDR3 region reads CASSTTRGGYGYTF.

About this clone: Read data end 3 residues before the CDR3 end; the end is taken from the germline J gene. The chain recombines TRBV7-2 with TRBJ2-1; 10 bases match TRBD2. V gave up 2 bases and J gave up 8 bases; unmatched junction bases: 6. Per the germline V gene, CDR1 is SGHTA and CDR2 is FQGNSA. The CDR3 length is 15 residues. CDR3 bases read: TGTGCCAGCAGCTTAAGCGGGGGGGCCGCCGATGAG. As protein: CASSLSGGAADE. The complete CDR3 reads CASSLSGGAADEQFF. Drawing the rest from reference TRBV7-2 and TRBJ2-1, the complete variable domain is GAGVSQSPSNKVTEKGKDVELRCDPISGHTALYWYRQSLGQGLEFLIYFQGNSAPDKSGLPSDRFSAERTGGSVSTLTIQRTQQEDSAVYLCASSLSGGAADEQFFGPGTRLTVL.

In regard to this clone: Sequencing ends 3 residues short of the CDR3 end; the germline J gene provides the rest. The chain links TRBV10-3 to TRBJ2-5, with 11 bases lining up with TRBD2. J gave up 5 bases and V 6 bases, and 8 bases lay outside the gene matches. The CDR3 consists of 15 residues. The germline V gene has CDR1 ENHRY and CDR2 SYGVKD. The CDR3 reads CAISSTSGGPETQYF. CDR3 bases read: TGTGCCATCAGCTCTACTAGCGGGGGCCCTGAGACC.

The CDR3 spells CSALGLDSYEQYF. Incomplete CDR3 DNA: TGCAGTGCTCTGGGACTGGACTCCTACGAG. The chain joins TRBV20-1 to TRBJ2-7, with D possibly being TRBD2 (6 bases). The CDR3 extends 3 residues past the end of the read, so its final part is completed from the germline J gene. Trimming cost V 5 bases and J 0 bases, with 11 bases left between them. The CDR3 runs 13 residues. CDR1 and CDR2 (germline): DFQATT, SNEGSKA (reference sequence).

Remarks on this clone: One end of the junction does not line up with germline, which may come from a read error. Read sequence stops 3 residues before the CDR3 end, and the germline J gene provides the missing end. The rearrangement joins TRBV5-1 to TRBJ2-5, with a possible D match to TRBD2 (7 bases). The CDR3 is 14 amino acids. CDR1 is SGHRS and CDR2 is YFSETQ in the germline V gene. CDR3 loop: CANSWGGYQETQYF. The CDR3 DNA, read in part, is TGCGCCAACAGCTGGGGGGGCTACCAAGAGACC.

A note on this clone: Sequencing ends 3 residues short of the CDR3 end; the germline J gene provides the rest. V gene TRBV29-1 combines with J gene TRBJ2-7; 7 nucleotides agree with TRBD1. V trimming: 5 bases; J trimming: 6 bases; junction bases outside the gene matches: 10. Germline V gene sequence: CDR1 SQVTM, CDR2 ANQGSEA. The CDR3 covers 13 residues. CDR3 loop: CSVRTGPLSEQYF. CDR3 DNA, as far as it was read: TGCAGCGTTAGGACAGGTCCCTTATCCGAG.

A note on this clone: The read gets to within 3 residues of the CDR3 end, and the germline J gene fills in the rest. The chain carries TRBV28 and TRBJ2-5; D gene ambiguous. The CDR3 is made up of 16 amino acids. Trimming removed 6 bases at V and 2 bases at J, with 19 bases between. From germline, CDR1 is MDHEN and CDR2 SYDVKM. The CDR3 is CASSWPSERLQETQYF. The CDR3 bases that were read are TGTGCCAGCAGCTGGCCTTCCGAAAGGCTTCAAGAGACC.

Of note for this clone: A read error may produce the germline difference seen at one junction end. The read is 3 residues too short to cover the CDR3 end, so that end is filled in from the germline J gene. The chain has TRBV7-2 and TRBJ1-1; TRBD1 might be the D (5 bases). The germline V gene encodes CDR1 SGHTA and CDR2 FQGNSA. This CDR3 is built from 15 residues. The CDR3 region is CASSLSLPGRTGAFF. The sequenced part of the CDR3 DNA is TGTGCCAGCAGCCTATCCCTCCCAGGGCGCACTGGA.

About this clone itself: The read finishes 3 residues shy of the CDR3 end, and the germline J gene is used to complete it. The V gene is TRBV4-2, the J gene TRBJ1-4; D unclear. Deletions cut 0 bases from V and 1 base from J, with 9 bases between. The CDR3 is made up of 16 amino acids. Germline values: CDR1 LGHNA, CDR2 YNFKEQ. The CDR3 is CASSQDTGKTNEKLFF. Partial CDR3 DNA: TGTGCCAGCAGCCAAGATACGGGGAAAACTAATGAAAAA.

About this clone itself: The CDR3 is cut off 3 residues early in the read; its end comes from the germline J gene. The genes are TRBV7-8 and TRBJ2-5, with D possibly TRBD1 on 7 matching bases. The CDR3 length is 14 residues. CDR1 and CDR2 from the germline V gene are SGHVS and FQNEAQ. Trimming left V 5 bases short and J 5 bases short, with 15 bases between. The CDR3 DNA, read in part, is TGTGCCAGCAGCGGACAGGACTACGGGGAGACC. It codes for CASSGQDYGET. The full CDR3 protein is CASSGQDYGETQYF.